The 20 T cell receptor beta chains given below trace back to one sample, sequenced in a study of blood T cells in healthy people across ages. PCR was performed a second time for about 7 to 12 cycles using a sample-barcoded 5' primer and a J-beta primer mix. TCRdb re-derived calls from the 5' RACE reads in MiXCR, one entry per CDR3 protein. The sample lists fewer than 900,000 distinct CDR3 sequences; roughly 45% were seen once. Sequenced material: blood. These receptors were collected from a woman aged 60 to 75 in good health.

V is TRBV20-1 and J is TRBJ2-3; 8 positions match TRBD2. Germline CDR1 and CDR2: DFQATT and SNEGSKA (reference sequence). V dropped 2 bases and J dropped 2; count of bases not matched to a gene: 3. This CDR3 comprises 14 residues. Written as DNA, the CDR3 is TGCAGTGCTAGACCGGGGGGGGCCACAGATACGCAGTATTTT. Its protein product is CSARPGGATDTQYF.

This rearrangement joins TRBV18 to TRBJ1-5; D is perhaps TRBD1 (5 bases). The CDR3 loop spans 15 amino acids. Germline V lookup: CDR1 KGHSH, CDR2 LQKENI. V lost 5 bases to trimming and J lost 3 bases, with 14 bases between them. CDR3 protein: CASSSQGAVNQPQHF. CDR3 sequence (DNA): TGTGCCAGCTCATCCCAAGGGGCGGTCAATCAGCCCCAGCATTTT.

V is TRBV5-6 and J is TRBJ2-7; 9 bases are shared with TRBD1. The CDR3 sequence is 14 residues long. The germline V gene has CDR1 SGHDT and CDR2 YYEEEE. V lost 5 bases to trimming and J lost 1 base; unmatched junction nucleotides: 4. The CDR3 protein is CASRSTGGSYEQYF. CDR3 in DNA: TGTGCCAGCAGGTCGACAGGGGGTTCCTACGAGCAGTACTTC.

The chain is built from TRBV10-3 and TRBJ1-2, with 8 bases lining up with TRBD1. V shed 5 bases and J 3 bases; nucleotides not matched to a gene: 5. The V gene's germline CDR1 is ENHRY and CDR2 SYGVKD. This CDR3 is built from 14 residues. CDR3: CAISFGQGDYGYTF. CDR3 DNA: TGTGCCATCAGTTTTGGACAGGGTGACTATGGCTACACCTTC.

J is TRBJ1-5 and V is TRBV6-1; D is uncertain. The CDR3 covers 13 residues. The germline V gene has CDR1 MNHNS and CDR2 SASEGT. The V end was cut by 4 bases, the J end by 1 base, with 5 bases between. CDR3 nucleotide sequence: TGTGCCAGCAGTGTACAGAGCAATCAGCCCCAGCATTTT. It is translated as CASSVQSNQPQHF.

This clonotype came up many times. The chain carries TRBV6-1 and TRBJ2-7; 7 bases fit TRBD1. The germline V gene encodes CDR1 MNHNS and CDR2 SASEGT. Trimming took 7 bases from V and 1 from J; bases not matched to a gene: 7. This CDR3 comprises 14 residues. The CDR3: CASTRQGSSYEQYF. CDR3 coding DNA: TGTGCCAGCACTAGACAGGGTTCGTCCTACGAGCAGTACTTC.

In this sample, this clonotype turned up a few times. The V and J genes are TRBV6-2 or TRBV6-3 and TRBJ2-1, with 7 positions matching TRBD2. This CDR3 contains 15 residues. V lost 2 bases and J lost 1; bases outside the gene matches: 2. Looked up from germline, CDR1 is MNHEY and CDR2 is SVGEGT. CDR3 protein: CASSYRSGSYNEQFF. CDR3 DNA: TGTGCCAGCAGTTACCGTAGCGGGTCCTACAATGAGCAGTTCTTC.

The chain joins TRBV5-6 to TRBJ1-5, with 7 bases lining up with TRBD1. Germline-derived CDR1 and CDR2 are SGHDT and YYEEEE. With 7 bases clipped from V and 6 bases from J, the junction kept 10 bases outside the gene matches. CDR3 length equals 14 residues. DNA for the CDR3: TGTGCCAGCGGTCGGCAGGGGGGAGGTCAGCCCCAGCATTTT. As protein: CASGRQGGGQPQHF.

The rearrangement links TRBV7-6 to TRBJ2-2; possibly TRBD1 for D (6 bases). Trimming removed 5 bases from V and 4 bases from J, with 20 bases in between. In germline, CDR1 is SGHVS, CDR2 FNYEAQ. The CDR3 length is 17 residues. The CDR3 coding sequence is TGTGCCAGCAGCCGAGGATCCCAGGGGTCCATCACCGGGGAGCTGTTTTTT. Residues: CASSRGSQGSITGELFF.

This clonotype was found a few times. The V and J genes are TRBV12-3 or TRBV12-4 and TRBJ1-5; TRBD1 aligns across 7 bases. V was clipped by 4 bases and J by 3 bases; unmatched bases: 3. CDR3 size: 14 residues. CDR3 bases: TGTGCCAGCAGTTCTGGGACAGACAATCAGCCCCAGCATTTT. Translated: CASSSGTDNQPQHF.

The chain has TRBV3-1 and TRBJ1-2; perhaps TRBD1 as D (5 bases). Germline CDR1 is LGHDT and CDR2 is YNNKEL (reference sequence). Trimming shortened V by 0 bases and J by 8 bases, and 13 bases separated the two germline ends. This CDR3 contains 14 residues. The CDR3 loop is CASSQDGGGGGYTF. CDR3 nucleotides: TGTGCCAGCAGCCAAGATGGGGGGGGAGGAGGCTACACCTTC.

V gene TRBV7-9 combines with J gene TRBJ2-7, with 12 bases that match TRBD2. With V trimmed by 11 bases and J by 7 bases, 9 bases remained unmatched. The CDR3 totals 13 residues. Germline V lookup: CDR1 SEHNR, CDR2 FQNEAQ (reference sequence). CDR3 sequence (DNA): TGTGCCGCCGGGCTAGCGGGAGGGAATGAGCAGTACTTC. This encodes CAAGLAGGNEQYF.

The chain is built from TRBV6-2 or TRBV6-3 and TRBJ2-1; TRBD1 aligns across 8 bases. V dropped 5 bases and J dropped 7; count of bases not matched to a gene: 10. CDR3 length: 15 amino acids. Germline V gives CDR1 MNHEY, CDR2 SVGEGT. This CDR3 is CASSKDRERKNEQFF. In DNA form, the CDR3 reads TGTGCCAGCAGTAAGGACAGGGAACGTAAGAATGAGCAGTTCTTC.

This clonotype was found a few times. The chain carries TRBV5-5 and TRBJ2-5; TRBD1 aligns across 9 bases. The germline V gene has CDR1 SGHKS and CDR2 YYEKEE (reference sequence). The CDR3 length is 16 residues. V gave up 4 bases and J gave up 2 bases; unmatched junction bases: 9. CDR3 DNA: TGTGCCAGCAGCCCAATGCCCGGGACAGGGCAAGAGACCCAGTACTTC. It codes for CASSPMPGTGQETQYF.

The chain employs TRBV27 and TRBJ2-3, with 13 bases matching TRBD2. The CDR3 consists of 18 residues. Trimming at V came to 5 bases and at J to 2 bases, leaving 10 bases not matched to a gene. Per germline, CDR1 MNHEY and CDR2 SMNVEV (reference sequence). The CDR3 reads CASSRLAGGFRATDTQYF. The CDR3 coding sequence is TGTGCCAGCAGTAGACTAGCGGGGGGATTCCGGGCCACAGATACGCAGTATTTT.

The CDR3 sequence: CSASTSGGDSDYEQYF. CDR3 nucleotide sequence: TGCAGTGCTAGTACTAGCGGGGGGGATTCAGACTACGAGCAGTACTTC. This chain connects TRBV20-1 to TRBJ2-7, with TRBD2 matching 13 bases. V lost 3 bases to trimming and J lost 3 bases; unmatched junction nucleotides: 8. The length of the CDR3 is 16 residues. The germline gives CDR1 DFQATT, CDR2 SNEGSKA (reference sequence).

The chain combines TRBV6-2 or TRBV6-3 with TRBJ2-7; D is perhaps TRBD1 or TRBD2 (5 bases each). The CDR3 runs 16 residues. From germline, CDR1 is MNHEY and CDR2 SVGEGT. V shed 5 bases and J shed 0 bases, with 17 bases lying between them. CDR3 loop: CASSVGVARSSYEQYF. The CDR3 DNA reads TGTGCCAGCAGTGTGGGGGTAGCGAGGAGCTCCTACGAGCAGTACTTC.

This clonotype was seen a few times. V gene TRBV7-2 combines with J gene TRBJ2-3; maybe TRBD1 (6 bases). The CDR3 contains 13 residues. Germline values: CDR1 SGHTA, CDR2 FQGNSA. V was pared by 7 bases and J by 0 bases, with 8 bases between. The chain's CDR3 is CASTGASTDTQYF. CDR3 DNA sequence: TGTGCCAGCACAGGGGCCAGCACAGATACGCAGTATTTT.

This clonotype was counted between two and nine times. The chain joins TRBV10-3 to TRBJ1-2; D might be TRBD1 (5 bases). V was clipped by 0 bases and J by 6 bases, with 14 bases between them. The CDR3 loop spans 15 amino acids. Germline V gives CDR1 ENHRY, CDR2 SYGVKD. The CDR3 spells CAISESGVGKDGYTF. CDR3 nucleotides: TGTGCCATCAGTGAGTCGGGGGTGGGGAAAGATGGCTACACCTTC.

The J gene is TRBJ2-4, the V gene TRBV7-3; 12 nucleotides line up with TRBD1. The CDR3 loop spans 15 amino acids. CDR1 is SGHTA, CDR2 FQGTGA, per germline. Trimming cost V 5 bases and J 13 bases; bases outside gene matches: 12. The CDR3 region has the DNA TGTGCCAGCAGCCCGAGGGGGACAGGGGGCGATGAGCAGTACTTC. Translating it yields CASSPRGTGGDEQYF.